This entry lists 15 T cell receptor beta chains sequenced from one sample in a study of cytomegalovirus exposure and HLA in healthy donors. Researchers ran the PCR with 60 Vbeta and 13 Jbeta primers. Generated by immunoSEQ multiplex PCR, the TCRdb table keeps only in-frame clones and is missing some. The data show around 85,000 clones, 70% to 75% seen once. What was sequenced was PBMCs. These receptors originate from a man in his sixties in good health and CMV-seronegative.

This clone has a handful of counts. This rearrangement joins TRBV2 to TRBJ1-1; D is uncertain. This CDR3 has 13 amino acids. Germline CDR1 reads SNHLY; CDR2 reads FYNNEI. Trimming removed 6 bases from V and 6 bases from J, with 14 bases in between. The CDR3 region has the DNA TGTGCCAGCAGGTCAAACGAACGCGCTGAAGCTTTCTTT. Translation: CASRSNERAEAFF.

The chain joins TRBV2 to TRBJ2-7; TRBD1 matches at 8 bases. The CDR3 totals 12 residues. Trimming cost V 6 bases and J 6 bases; bases outside gene matches: 4. Germline CDR1 is SNHLY and CDR2 is FYNNEI. CDR3 nucleotide sequence: TGTGCCAGCAGCTCGGGACAGGCCGAGCAGTACTTC. Translated, it gives CASSSGQAEQYF.

The table lists this clone with a few counts. V and J are TRBV4-1 and TRBJ1-5, with TRBD1 matching over 8 bases. Per the germline V gene, CDR1 is MGHRA and CDR2 is YSYEKL. Trimming cost V 3 bases and J 0 bases; bases outside gene matches: 1. The CDR3 contains 15 residues. DNA of the CDR3: TGCGCCAGCAGCCAGGACAGGGATAGCAATCAGCCCCAGCATTTT. Amino acid sequence: CASSQDRDSNQPQHF.

Only a few counts were recorded for this clone. The J gene is TRBJ2-5, the V gene TRBV6-6; a weak D match, TRBD2 (5 bases). Germline lookup yields CDR1 MNHNY and CDR2 SVGAGI (reference sequence). V was pared by 8 bases and J by 5 bases, with 12 bases between. The CDR3 extends over 12 amino acids. CDR3 in amino acids: CASDRTGETQYF. CDR3 nucleotides: TGTGCCAGCGACCGGACGGGGGAGACCCAGTACTTC.

The chain combines TRBV29-1 with TRBJ1-2; 7 nucleotides align to TRBD1. In germline, CDR1 is SQVTM, CDR2 ANQGSEA. The CDR3 runs 11 residues. V gave up 7 bases and J gave up 8 bases; unmatched junction bases: 7. CDR3 region: CSAGQSAGYTF. DNA for the CDR3: TGCAGCGCGGGACAGTCGGCGGGCTACACCTTC.

V is TRBV5-1 and J is TRBJ2-2; the match to TRBD2 covers 11 bases. The J segment lost 7 bases and the V segment lost 2 bases, leaving 4 bases of the junction unmatched. Germline CDR1 SGHRS, CDR2 YFSETQ. This CDR3 contains 15 residues. CDR3 coding DNA: TGCGCCAGCAGCTTTAGCGGGGGGGCCGTCGGGGAGCTGTTTTTT. Protein: CASSFSGGAVGELFF.

The genes are TRBV11-2 and TRBJ1-6; D is ambiguous. Germline-derived CDR1 and CDR2 are SGHAT and FQNNGV. The CDR3 contains 12 residues. With 5 bases removed from V and 7 bases from J, the gap between germline ends came to 6 bases. CDR3 residues: CASSQQNSPLHF. The CDR3 DNA sequence: TGTGCCAGCAGCCAACAAAATTCACCCCTCCACTTT.

The CDR3 loop reads CSVETVQETQYF. In nucleotides, the CDR3 is TGCAGCGTTGAAACTGTCCAAGAGACCCAGTACTTC. The V and J genes are TRBV29-1 and TRBJ2-5; D not certain. Trimming stripped 2 bases from V and 1 base from J, with 5 bases between. In germline, CDR1 is SQVTM, CDR2 ANQGSEA. CDR3 size: 12 residues.

The rearrangement links TRBV7-7 to TRBJ2-3, with 7 nucleotides matching TRBD1. This CDR3 has 14 amino acids. Germline-derived CDR1 and CDR2 are SSHAT and FNYEAQ (reference sequence). Trimming took 4 bases from V and 2 from J; bases not matched to a gene: 3. The CDR3 region is CASSSGTVTDTQYF. The CDR3 nucleotides read TGTGCCAGCAGCTCAGGGACAGTCACAGATACGCAGTATTTT.

This clone was detected a few times. The CDR3 region is CASSQAGVLEETQYF. Here the CDR3 DNA reads TGCGCCAGCAGCCAGGCGGGGGTATTGGAAGAGACCCAGTACTTC. The V call is TRBV4-1, the J call TRBJ2-5, with 7 positions matching TRBD2. CDR1 is MGHRA and CDR2 is YSYEKL in the germline V gene. There are 15 residues in the CDR3. V shed 3 bases, J shed 3 bases, and the junction held 7 bases outside the gene matches.

The chain joins TRBV9 to TRBJ2-2; weak D call: TRBD1 (5 bases). From germline, CDR1 is SGDLS and CDR2 YYNGEE. Deletions cut 4 bases from V and 2 bases from J, with 9 bases between. The CDR3 extends over 14 amino acids. CDR3 region: CASSRQGNTGELFF. In DNA, the CDR3 is TGTGCCAGCAGCCGGCAGGGCAACACCGGGGAGCTGTTTTTT.

The J gene is TRBJ2-1, the V gene TRBV5-1, with TRBD2 identical over 7 bases. This CDR3 contains 15 residues. V was pared by 3 bases and J by 9 bases, with 12 bases of the junction left unmatched. The germline gives CDR1 SGHRS, CDR2 YFSETQ. CDR3 sequence reads: CASSWERDPGAEQFF. CDR3 DNA sequence: TGCGCCAGCAGCTGGGAGCGGGACCCCGGAGCTGAGCAGTTCTTC.

V and J are TRBV7-2 and TRBJ2-7; no clear D gene. The length of the CDR3 is 11 residues. Trimming took off 5 bases at V and 4 bases at J, with 6 bases between the two ends. Germline V lookup: CDR1 SGHTA, CDR2 FQGNSA. CDR3 sequence (DNA): TGTGCCAGCAGCGCGAGGTACGAGCAGTACTTC. Protein sequence: CASSARYEQYF.

The rearrangement links TRBV10-3 to TRBJ2-3, with TRBD1 matching over 7 bases. The germline CDR1 and CDR2 sequences are ENHRY and SYGVKD. The CDR3 sequence is 14 residues long. The J segment lost 3 bases and the V segment lost 3 bases, leaving 3 bases of the junction unmatched. The DNA of the CDR3 is TGTGCCATCAGTGATCGGGGACAGACAGATACGCAGTATTTT. Translating gives CAISDRGQTDTQYF.

The V gene is TRBV18, the J gene TRBJ2-3, with TRBD1 matching over 7 bases. The CDR3 is made up of 16 amino acids. Germline assignment: CDR1 KGHSH and CDR2 LQKENI. The V gene end was trimmed by 6 bases and the J gene end by 1 base; junction bases not matched to a gene: 10. The CDR3: CASSDYRGEGTDTQYF. The CDR3, as DNA: TGTGCCAGCTCGGATTACAGGGGCGAGGGCACAGATACGCAGTATTTT.